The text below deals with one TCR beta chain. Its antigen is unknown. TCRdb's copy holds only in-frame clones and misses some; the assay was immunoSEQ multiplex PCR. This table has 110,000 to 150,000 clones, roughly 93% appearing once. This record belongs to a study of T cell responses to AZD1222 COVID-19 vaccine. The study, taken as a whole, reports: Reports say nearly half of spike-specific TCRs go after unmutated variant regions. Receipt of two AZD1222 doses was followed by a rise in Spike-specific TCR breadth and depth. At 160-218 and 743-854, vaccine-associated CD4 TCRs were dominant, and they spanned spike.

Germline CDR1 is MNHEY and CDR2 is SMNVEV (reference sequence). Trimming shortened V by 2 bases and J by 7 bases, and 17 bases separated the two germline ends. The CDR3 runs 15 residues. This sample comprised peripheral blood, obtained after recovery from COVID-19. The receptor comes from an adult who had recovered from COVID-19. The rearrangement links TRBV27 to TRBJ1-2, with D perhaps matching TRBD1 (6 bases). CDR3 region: CASSLNGGARSGYTF. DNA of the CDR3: TGTGCCAGCAGTTTAAATGGGGGCGCACGTTCTGGCTACACCTTC.